Here is one T cell receptor (beta chain) with its context. Its target is not known. Other nucleotide sequences from this sample produce the same CDR3. PCR was performed using 60 Vbeta and 13 Jbeta primers. Per the authors' pipeline: Roughly 80 million unique TCR beta chains, roughly 10 million shared, were counted in a later analysis. The method was immunoSEQ multiplex PCR; TCRdb's version includes in-frame clones alone and lacks a portion of them. The DNA gave D and trimming, while V, J and clone size come from that table. Of over 100,000 clones detected, roughly four fifths appear once; the ten largest clones hold roughly 3.5%. The ends lost 2 bases at V and 5 bases at J; junction bases unmatched: 5. The CDR3 has 14 residues. The germline CDR1 and CDR2 sequences are SGHRS and YFSETQ. The sample originates from a study of cytomegalovirus exposure and HLA in healthy donors. Whole-study findings and limits: Researchers counted approximately 160 TCR beta chains as cytomegalovirus-associated. Sequencing artifact likely explains a cluster of highly shared sequence variants.

The sample taken for sequencing was PBMCs. This sequence originates from a woman aged 25 to 39 in good health and CMV-seropositive. The chain uses TRBV5-1 and TRBJ1-2; 8 bases are shared with TRBD1. CDR3 amino acids: CASSFGQGGYGYTF. The CDR3 DNA reads TGCGCCAGCAGCTTCGGACAGGGCGGGTATGGCTACACCTTC.